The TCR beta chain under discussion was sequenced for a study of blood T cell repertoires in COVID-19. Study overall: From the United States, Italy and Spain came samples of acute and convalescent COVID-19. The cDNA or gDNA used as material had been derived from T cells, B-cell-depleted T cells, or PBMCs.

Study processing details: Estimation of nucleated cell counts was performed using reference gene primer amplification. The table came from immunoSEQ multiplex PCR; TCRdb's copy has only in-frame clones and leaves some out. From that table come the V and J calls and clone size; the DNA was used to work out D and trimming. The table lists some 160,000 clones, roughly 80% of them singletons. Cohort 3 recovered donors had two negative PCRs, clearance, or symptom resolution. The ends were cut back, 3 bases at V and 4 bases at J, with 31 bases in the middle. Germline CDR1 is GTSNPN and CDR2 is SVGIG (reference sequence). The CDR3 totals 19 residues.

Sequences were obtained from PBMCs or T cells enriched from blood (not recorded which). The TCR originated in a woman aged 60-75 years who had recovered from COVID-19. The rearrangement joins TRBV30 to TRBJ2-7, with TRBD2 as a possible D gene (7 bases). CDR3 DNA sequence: TGTGCCTGGAGAGTTGGCTGCACTAAGGGGGGGCCAACCTCGTACGAGCAGTACTTC. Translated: CAWRVGCTKGGPTSYEQYF. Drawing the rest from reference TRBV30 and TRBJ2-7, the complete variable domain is SQTIHQWPATLVQPVGSPLSLECTVEGTSNPNLYWYRQAAGRGLQLLFYSVGIGQISSEVPQNLSASRPQDRQFILSSKKLLLSDSGFYLCAWRVGCTKGGPTSYEQYFGPGTRLTVT.